The source of this TCR beta chain is a study of T cells after posttransplantation cyclophosphamide. Repertoires were generated with immunoSEQ multiplex PCR, while TCRdb's copy carries only in-frame clones and drops some. The record shows 9,500 to 13,000 clones for this sample, with no singletons present. Germline CDR1 and CDR2: LGHNA and YNFKEQ. The V and J ends lost 0 bases and 5 bases, in that order; junction bases with no gene match: 5. This CDR3 comprises 15 residues. Treatment was busulfan-fludarabine conditioning, a marrow graft, and cyclophosphamide on days +3 and +4. Study results and caveats: TRB overlap between skin or GI tissue T cells and blood was limited. Later post-transplant blood repertoires were often dominated by donor CD8+ memory clones. Recipient CMV seropositivity and CMV reactivation strongly tracked TRB clonality.

This clone was counted ten times or more. The antigen is unknown. V gene TRBV4-2 combines with J gene TRBJ1-1; 8 bases map to TRBD1. This TCR derives from a female patient in her 40s who received an allogeneic stem cell transplant from a related donor, was CMV-positive, and had no GVHD. Some T cells may possibly be graft donor cells. The specimen comprised PBMCs, sampled after allogeneic stem cell transplant with posttransplant cyclophosphamide. Here the CDR3 reads CASSQDQGAGTEAFF. The CDR3 DNA sequence: TGTGCCAGCAGCCAAGACCAGGGGGCAGGGACTGAAGCTTTCTTT.